This passage covers 26 T cell receptor beta chains from one sample sequenced in a study of T cells in Graves' hyperthyroidism and ophthalmopathy (dated by TCRdb to between 2018 and 2020). The receptor library was made with multiplex PCR. The instrument was an Illumina HiSeq 2000. TCR beta CDR3 regions were amplified from RNA transcripts. The first round of RT-PCR for the TCR CDR3 was performed with the HTBI primer set and the Qiagen OneStep RT-PCR kit. TCRdb cleaned the public reads at Q25 with fastp, built clones with MiXCR and kept in-frame beta chains. Here each entry gathers all rows of one CDR3 protein and keeps the most common genes and DNA. Within this sample are fewer than 350,000 distinct CDR3 sequences, with roughly 13% of them counted one time only. The ten largest account for approximately 7.9% of the sample. Sequencing was performed on blood. Receptors were obtained from a woman between 35 and 50 years old with Graves' hyperthyroidism.

This clonotype was observed at least ten times. The chain joins TRBV28 to TRBJ2-1, with D tentatively TRBD2 (5 bases). Germline assignment: CDR1 MDHEN and CDR2 SYDVKM. CDR3 length: 14 amino acids. V lost 8 bases and J 0 bases, leaving 11 bases between the germline ends. Here the CDR3 reads CASSKRISYNEQFF. DNA of the CDR3: TGTGCCAGCTCGAAGCGGATCTCCTACAATGAGCAGTTCTTC.

This clonotype was detected ten times or more. This sequence joins TRBV7-8 and TRBJ2-5; D gene unclear. This CDR3 spans 14 amino acids. CDR1 and CDR2 from the germline V gene are SGHVS and FQNEAQ. V was pared by 5 bases and J by 5 bases, with 15 bases between. The CDR3 region has the DNA TGTGCCAGCAGCACCAGGATCGAGGATGAGACCCAGTACTTC. Amino acid sequence: CASSTRIEDETQYF. The full variable domain, its missing parts supplied by reference TRBV7-8 and TRBJ2-5, is GAGVSQSPRYKVAKRGQDVALRCDPISGHVSLFWYQQALGQGPEFLTYFQNEAQLDKSGLPSDRFFAERPEGSVSTLKIQRTQQEDSAVYLCASSTRIEDETQYFGPGTRLLVL.

This clonotype was counted ten times or more. V is TRBV2 and J is TRBJ1-4; 8 nucleotides align to TRBD1. The CDR3 contains 14 residues. The germline CDR1 and CDR2 sequences are SNHLY and FYNNEI. The J segment lost 7 bases and the V segment lost 8 bases, leaving 9 bases of the junction unmatched. CDR3 residues: CASARGQEGEKLFF. In DNA, the CDR3 is TGTGCCAGCGCAAGGGGACAGGAGGGTGAAAAACTGTTTTTT.

The chain joins TRBV6-2 or TRBV6-3 to TRBJ2-7; 8 bases match TRBD2. The CDR3 is 14 residues long. V shed 0 bases and J 6 bases; nucleotides not matched to a gene: 4. The germline V gene encodes CDR1 MNHEY and CDR2 SVGEGT. The CDR3 nucleotides are TGTGCCAGCAGTTACTCCTCGGGAGGGGGCGAGCAGTACTTC. This codes for CASSYSSGGGEQYF.

In this sample, this clonotype turned up a few times. This chain joins TRBV6-1 and TRBJ1-5; perhaps TRBD1 as D (6 bases). This CDR3 contains 14 residues. Germline loops: CDR1 MNHNS, CDR2 SASEGT. V lost 7 bases and J 1 base, leaving 11 bases between the germline ends. CDR3 protein: CASINTGSNQPQHF. The CDR3 nucleotides are TGTGCCAGCATCAATACAGGGAGCAATCAGCCCCAGCATTTT.

The chain recombines TRBV5-1 with TRBJ1-2; TRBD1 is a possible D gene (5 bases). V gave up 0 bases and J gave up 7 bases, with 19 bases separating them. The germline V gene has CDR1 SGHRS and CDR2 YFSETQ. The CDR3 is 16 residues long. CDR3 in amino acids: CASSLGTGTPDGGYTF. As DNA, the CDR3 is TGCGCCAGCAGCTTGGGAACCGGGACGCCCGACGGTGGCTACACCTTC.

This clonotype occurred many times. The CDR3 spells CASSRLAGGGAQYF. CDR3 nucleotide sequence: TGTGCCAGCAGTAGACTAGCGGGGGGCGGGGCCCAGTACTTC. The chain carries TRBV6-2 or TRBV6-3 and TRBJ2-5; TRBD2 agrees at 13 bases. This CDR3 has 14 residues. CDR1 is MNHEY, CDR2 SVGEGT, per germline. J lost 9 bases, V lost 5 bases, and 6 bases had no gene match.

This clonotype was counted ten times or more. The rearrangement uses TRBV20-1 and TRBJ2-1; 10 nucleotides line up with TRBD2. Germline V CDR1 and CDR2: DFQATT, SNEGSKA (reference sequence). The CDR3 length is 15 residues. J lost 12 bases, V lost 5 bases, and 16 bases had no gene match. The CDR3 DNA is TGCAGTGCTGCCCGCAGCGGGAGGGATACAATGAGGCAGTTCTTC. Its protein product is CSAARSGRDTMRQFF.

This clonotype was observed a handful of times. V and J are TRBV7-6 and TRBJ1-5, with 9 bases matching TRBD1. The CDR3 length is 14 residues. V lost 2 bases and J lost 5; bases outside the gene matches: 1. Germline V gene data show CDR1 as SGHVS and CDR2 as FNYEAQ. The CDR3 loop is CASSLRQGDQPQHF. CDR3 coding DNA: TGTGCCAGCAGCTTAAGACAGGGGGATCAGCCCCAGCATTTT.

The chain has TRBV28 and TRBJ2-4; no firm D call. V was clipped by 3 bases and J by 5 bases, with 8 bases between them. The CDR3 extends over 13 amino acids. Germline V CDR1 and CDR2: MDHEN, SYDVKM. CDR3 residues: CASSFQPENIQYF. CDR3 nucleotide sequence: TGTGCCAGCAGTTTTCAGCCAGAAAACATTCAGTACTTC. The entire variable domain, with the rest obtained from reference TRBV28 and TRBJ2-4, is as follows: DVKVTQSSRYLVKRTGEKVFLECVQDMDHENMFWYRQDPGLGLRLIYFSYDVKMKEKGDIPEGYSVSREKKERFSLILESASTNQTSMYLCASSFQPENIQYFGAGTRLSVL.

This clonotype was recorded many times. CDR3 in amino acids: CASSIGLANTGELFF. CDR3 nucleotides: TGTGCCAGCAGCATAGGACTGGCGAACACCGGGGAGCTGTTTTTT. V is TRBV7-2 and J is TRBJ2-2, with a weak D call TRBD2 (5 bases). Between the trimmed V and J ends, which lost 5 bases and 0 bases, there was a span of 10 bases. Germline CDR1 is SGHTA and CDR2 is FQGNSA. The CDR3 loop spans 15 amino acids.

The V and J genes are TRBV19 and TRBJ1-1; D gene ambiguous. Deletions cut 4 bases from V and 1 base from J, with 16 bases between. Germline V lookup: CDR1 LNHDA, CDR2 SQIVND (reference sequence). CDR3 length: 16 amino acids. DNA of the CDR3: TGTGCCAGTAGTAAGGAAGATTATCGGGGGAACACTGAAGCTTTCTTT. It translates to CASSKEDYRGNTEAFF. Variable domain in full (rest from reference TRBV19 and TRBJ1-1): DGGITQSPKYLFRKEGQNVTLSCEQNLNHDAMYWYRQDPGQGLRLIYYSQIVNDFQKGDIAEGYSVSREKKESFPLTVTSAQKNPTAFYLCASSKEDYRGNTEAFFGQGTRLTVV.

V gene TRBV4-1 combines with J gene TRBJ1-5; 10 bases match TRBD1. The CDR3 spans 17 residues. In germline, CDR1 is MGHRA, CDR2 YSYEKL. With V trimmed by 4 bases and J by 6 bases, 12 bases remained unmatched. The CDR3 DNA reads as TGCGCCAGCAGCCTCCACTGGACAGGGGGGTTAGTTCAGCCCCAGCATTTT. Translating gives CASSLHWTGGLVQPQHF.

This clonotype was picked up many times. The chain combines TRBV2 with TRBJ2-7; a weak D match, TRBD2 (6 bases). V gave up 10 bases and J gave up 7 bases, with 20 bases separating them. The germline V gene has CDR1 SNHLY and CDR2 FYNNEI. This CDR3 has 13 residues. In DNA, the CDR3 is TGTGCCATCACATGGGGGGAATGGGGAGAGCAGTACTTC. It yields the protein CAITWGEWGEQYF.

In this sample, this clonotype turned up many times. The V call is TRBV2, the J call TRBJ1-5, with 9 positions matching TRBD1. Germline CDR1 and CDR2: SNHLY and FYNNEI. V lost 3 bases to trimming and J lost 5 bases; unmatched junction nucleotides: 5. The CDR3 extends over 15 amino acids. CDR3 sequence reads: CASSEGQGGYQPQHF. For the CDR3, the DNA is TGTGCCAGCAGTGAGGGACAGGGCGGATATCAGCCCCAGCATTTT.

This clonotype was counted ten times or more. The chain combines TRBV12-3 or TRBV12-4 with TRBJ1-5; D call uncertain. Trimming shortened V by 8 bases and J by 7 bases, and 6 bases separated the two germline ends. CDR3 length: 10 residues. As DNA, the CDR3 is TGTGCCAGCGGTGGGCAGCCCCAGCATTTT. Encoded protein: CASGGQPQHF.

The table lists this clonotype with a few counts. This chain uses TRBV14 with TRBJ2-3, with unresolved D. CDR1 and CDR2 from the germline V gene are SGHDN and FVKESK. CDR3 length: 14 amino acids. V was shortened by 1 base and J by 1 base, with 6 bases between the two germline ends. CDR3 residues: CASSQALRTDTQYF. The CDR3 bases are TGTGCCAGCAGCCAAGCCTTGCGCACAGATACGCAGTATTTT. Variable domain in full (rest from reference TRBV14 and TRBJ2-3): EAGVTQFPSHSVIEKGQTVTLRCDPISGHDNLYWYRRVMGKEIKFLLHFVKESKQDESGMPNNRFLAERTGGTYSTLKVQPAELEDSGVYFCASSQALRTDTQYFGPGTRLTVL.

This clonotype was detected only a few times. The chain joins TRBV24-1 to TRBJ1-3; 10 bases fit TRBD1. The V gene end was trimmed by 4 bases and the J gene end by 2 bases; junction bases not matched to a gene: 4. This CDR3 is 16 amino acids long. From germline, CDR1 is KGHDR and CDR2 SFDVKD. CDR3 sequence (DNA): TGTGCCACCAGTGAGTCCGGACAGGGGGCTGGAAACACCATATATTTT. This encodes CATSESGQGAGNTIYF.

The table lists this clonotype with many counts. The rearrangement links TRBV29-1 to TRBJ2-7; the D is unclear. Germline lookup yields CDR1 SQVTM and CDR2 ANQGSEA. The CDR3 spans 12 residues. V lost 3 bases to trimming and J lost 5 bases, with 11 bases between them. CDR3 loop: CSVEGDPDEQYF. CDR3 DNA: TGCAGCGTTGAGGGTGATCCTGACGAGCAGTACTTC.

This clonotype was seen repeatedly, ten times or more. V gene TRBV5-1 combines with J gene TRBJ1-2; 11 bases are a match to TRBD1. CDR1 is SGHRS, CDR2 YFSETQ, per germline. This CDR3 spans 15 amino acids. Losses at the gene ends were 3 bases for V and 7 bases for J; bases not matched to a gene: 8. The CDR3 sequence is CASSYGQGAAPGYTF. In nucleotides, the CDR3 is TGCGCCAGCAGCTACGGACAGGGGGCCGCCCCTGGCTACACCTTC.

This clonotype was recorded at least ten times. This rearrangement joins TRBV2 to TRBJ2-7; perhaps TRBD1 as D (6 bases). The CDR3 consists of 13 residues. The V gene's germline CDR1 is SNHLY and CDR2 FYNNEI. V lost 6 bases, J lost 7 bases, and 16 bases lay in between. The CDR3 reads CASRDDRSGEQYF. In nucleotides, the CDR3 is TGTGCCAGCAGAGACGACAGGTCAGGGGAGCAGTACTTC.

This clonotype was counted ten times or more. This chain links TRBV7-9 with TRBJ2-7; TRBD2 matches at 8 bases. J was trimmed by 11 bases and V by 8 bases; bases with no gene match: 5. Looked up from germline, CDR1 is SEHNR and CDR2 is FQNEAQ (reference sequence). The CDR3 is 10 residues long. The CDR3 nucleotides are TGTGCCAGCGGACGGGAGGGGGAGTACTTC. It translates to CASGREGEYF.

This clonotype was counted a few times. The genes are TRBV5-1 and TRBJ2-5; TRBD1 matches at 10 bases. Germline values: CDR1 SGHRS, CDR2 YFSETQ. Germline trimming cut 4 bases from V and 3 bases from J; bases unmatched to any gene: 6. This CDR3 contains 15 residues. CDR3 coding DNA: TGCGCCAGCAGCCTGGAGGGACAGGGGAAAGAGACCCAGTACTTC. Protein: CASSLEGQGKETQYF.

J is TRBJ1-1 and V is TRBV29-1; D not certain. Germline V lookup: CDR1 SQVTM, CDR2 ANQGSEA. The CDR3 consists of 12 residues. Trimming pared 6 bases from V and 1 base from J, leaving 9 bases between. The CDR3 coding sequence is TGCAGCGTCTGTGGAGAGAACACTGAAGCTTTCTTT. It translates to CSVCGENTEAFF.

This clonotype showed up many times. A read error may be the cause here, since a much bigger clone is one base away. This chain connects TRBV29-1 to TRBJ1-1; the D is unclear. V lost 0 bases to trimming and J lost 6 bases, with 8 bases between them. Germline V gene lookup returns CDR1 SQVTM and CDR2 ANQGSEA. The length of the CDR3 is 12 residues. The CDR3 DNA is TGCAGCGTTGAAGATGGGAGACCTGAAGCTTTCTTT. Amino acid sequence: CSVEDGRPEAFF.

This clonotype occurred many times. The CDR3 spells CSVDRGNTEAFF. The CDR3 DNA sequence: TGCAGTGTAGACAGGGGGAACACTGAAGCTTTCTTT. V and J are TRBV20-1 and TRBJ1-1; 8 positions match TRBD1. Germline loops: CDR1 DFQATT, CDR2 SNEGSKA (reference sequence). The CDR3 sequence is 12 residues long. Germline trimming cut 7 bases from V and 1 base from J; bases unmatched to any gene: 2.